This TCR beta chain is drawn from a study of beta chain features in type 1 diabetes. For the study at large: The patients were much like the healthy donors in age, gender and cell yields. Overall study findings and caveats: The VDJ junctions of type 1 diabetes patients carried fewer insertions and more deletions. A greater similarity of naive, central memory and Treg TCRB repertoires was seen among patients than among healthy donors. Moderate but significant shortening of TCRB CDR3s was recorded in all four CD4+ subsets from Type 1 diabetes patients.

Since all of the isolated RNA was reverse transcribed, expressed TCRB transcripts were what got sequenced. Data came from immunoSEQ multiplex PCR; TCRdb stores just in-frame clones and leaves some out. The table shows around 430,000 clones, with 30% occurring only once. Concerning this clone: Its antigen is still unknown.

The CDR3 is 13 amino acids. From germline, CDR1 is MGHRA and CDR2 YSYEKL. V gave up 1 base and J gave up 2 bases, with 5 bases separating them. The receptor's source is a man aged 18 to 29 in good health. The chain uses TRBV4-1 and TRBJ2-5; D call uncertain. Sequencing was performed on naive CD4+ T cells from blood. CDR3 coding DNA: TGCGCCAGCAGCCAAGGCCCGCAAGAGACCCAGTACTTC. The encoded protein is CASSQGPQETQYF.